This T cell receptor beta chain was profiled in a study of control samples from healthy donors and cancer patients. The V end was cut by 3 bases, the J end by 6 bases, with 9 bases between. The CDR3 is 13 residues long. The germline gives CDR1 MNHEY, CDR2 SMNVEV (reference sequence). Assay: immunoSEQ multiplex PCR; the TCRdb copy retains only in-frame clones and omits some. The top ten hold around 6.5% of the sample, which has 350,000 to 450,000 clones, about 93% seen once. Specimen: PBMCs. The clonotype comes from a middle-aged man with head and neck cancer. The rearrangement links TRBV27 to TRBJ2-1; no definite D call. This CDR3 is CASSFSQTNEQFF. CDR3 DNA sequence: TGTGCCAGCAGTTTTTCCCAGACCAATGAGCAGTTCTTC.